This is a list of T cell receptor beta chains from one sample in a study of beta chain features in type 1 diabetes. Sequencing was performed with immunoSEQ multiplex PCR; in TCRdb, only in-frame clones are kept and a portion is missing. The sample shows approximately 120,000 clones, about 40% of them seen only once. Sample: stem cell memory CD4+ T cells from blood. The receptors come from a woman aged 18-35 years in good health. Each CDR3 is given without its conserved first and last residue. The D gene is left open where the match is weak. Expanded clones are given a class, and other clones once, few, many or no size at all.

size,V,D,J,CDR3
NA,TRBV28,NA,TRBJ2-7,ASSPPQGGSYEQY
NA,TRBV5-1,NA,TRBJ1-3,ASSALGSSGNTIY
NA,TRBV7-9,TRBD1,TRBJ2-6,ASSLTPGQASGANVLT
NA,TRBV19,TRBD2,TRBJ2-7,ASSGLAGFSYEQY
NA,TRBV28,TRBD2,TRBJ2-3,ASSPPLRAGGTDTQY
NA,TRBV5-6,TRBD1,TRBJ1-4,ASRFWQGTVLEKLF
few,TRBV6-6,TRBD1,TRBJ2-7,ASSPGTVEQY
NA,TRBV6-6,NA,TRBJ1-4,ASSYSGGWNEKLF
NA,TRBV18,NA,TRBJ1-1,ASSPPARTEAF
NA,TRBV5-1,NA,TRBJ2-3,ASRDTGYTQY
NA,TRBV2,NA,TRBJ2-3,ASSVGVRDTQY
few,TRBV10-1,NA,TRBJ1-2,ASSPSWDNFYGYT
NA,TRBV7-9,TRBD1,TRBJ1-2,ASSVGQEDGYT
NA,TRBV6-5,NA,TRBJ2-5,ASSWRLQETQY
few,TRBV6-5,NA,TRBJ1-2,ASSYSLTEAYGYT
NA,TRBV27,NA,TRBJ1-4,ASSSLGQWEKLF
NA,TRBV28,TRBD1,TRBJ1-1,ATKRGQGGFGEAF
NA,TRBV29-1,TRBD1,TRBJ1-1,SFRQGINTEAF
few,TRBV4-1,TRBD2,TRBJ2-1,ASSQPGLAENYNEQF
few,TRBV18,TRBD1,TRBJ1-2,ASSPTGGPYGYT
NA,TRBV5-1,NA,TRBJ2-7,ASSLSPAAISYLKNSYEQY
NA,TRBV30,NA,TRBJ1-2,AWSGARAGYT
NA,TRBV6-5,TRBD1,TRBJ2-4,ASSYSGQGNIQY
NA,TRBV28,NA,TRBJ2-2,ASSSTGYTGELF
few,TRBV6-1,NA,TRBJ1-3,ASSDPGSGRNTIY